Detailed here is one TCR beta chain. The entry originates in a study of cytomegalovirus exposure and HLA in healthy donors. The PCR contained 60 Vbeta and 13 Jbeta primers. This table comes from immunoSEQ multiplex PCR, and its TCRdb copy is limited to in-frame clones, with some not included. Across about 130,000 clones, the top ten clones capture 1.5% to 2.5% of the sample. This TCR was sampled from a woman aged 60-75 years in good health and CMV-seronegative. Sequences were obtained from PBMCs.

CDR3 nucleotides: TGTGCCAGCAGCTTATATCGAGGAGGAACCACAGATACGCAGTATTTT. It is translated as CASSLYRGGTTDTQYF. The chain carries TRBV7-9 and TRBJ2-3; possible D gene TRBD2, 5 bases. Deletions cut 2 bases from V and 2 bases from J, with 14 bases between. Germline CDR1 is SEHNR and CDR2 is FQNEAQ (reference sequence). The CDR3 runs 16 residues.